The rows below give T cell receptor beta chains drawn from one sample of a study of shared clonotypes between healthy human individuals. The protocol was immunoSEQ multiplex PCR, while the TCRdb copy is restricted to in-frame clones and leaves out a portion. The sample carries more than 1,200,000 clones, 98% recorded once. The specimen sequenced was naive CD4+ T cells sorted from blood. All receptors derive from a man under 40 in good health. Each CDR3 is given with its conserved first and last residue. The D gene is left open where the match is weak. Only some rows state a clone size, as once, few, many or a class for expanded clones.

j_gene: TRBJ2-1
abundance: .
v_gene: TRBV5-5
d_gene: .
CDR3aa: CASSAWVESSYNEQFF
CDR3nt: TGTGCCAGCAGCGCGTGGGTCGAGAGCTCCTACAATGAGCAGTTCTTC

j_gene: TRBJ2-5
abundance: .
v_gene: TRBV6-5
d_gene: .
CDR3aa: CASSYSGGGETQYF
CDR3nt: TGTGCCAGCAGTTACTCGGGGGGAGGAGAGACCCAGTACTTC

j_gene: TRBJ2-1
abundance: .
v_gene: TRBV5-4
d_gene: .
CDR3aa: CASRFDGSSYNEQFF
CDR3nt: TGTGCCAGCAGGTTCGACGGGAGTTCCTACAATGAGCAGTTCTTC

j_gene: TRBJ1-4
abundance: once
v_gene: TRBV28
d_gene: .
CDR3aa: CASSFRPDRQTNEKLFF
CDR3nt: TGTGCCAGCAGTTTCCGCCCGGACAGACAGACTAATGAAAAACTGTTTTTT

j_gene: TRBJ2-7
abundance: .
v_gene: TRBV5-1
d_gene: TRBD1
CDR3aa: CASSRVGDRIQDEQYF
CDR3nt: TGCGCCAGCAGCCGGGTGGGGGACAGGATTCAGGACGAGCAGTACTTC

j_gene: TRBJ2-1
abundance: .
v_gene: TRBV9
d_gene: TRBD1
CDR3aa: CASSARQGSDNEQFF
CDR3nt: TGTGCCAGCAGCGCAAGACAGGGGTCGGACAATGAGCAGTTCTTC

j_gene: TRBJ2-4
abundance: .
v_gene: TRBV10-3
d_gene: .
CDR3aa: CAISESIQAKNIQYF
CDR3nt: TGTGCCATCAGTGAGTCGATACAGGCGAAAAACATTCAGTACTTC

j_gene: TRBJ2-1
abundance: .
v_gene: TRBV7-3
d_gene: TRBD2
CDR3aa: CASTLTPGLDEQFF
CDR3nt: TGTGCCAGCACCCTGACCCCCGGACTAGATGAGCAGTTCTTC

j_gene: TRBJ2-1
abundance: .
v_gene: TRBV10-3
d_gene: .
CDR3aa: CAISPRPGSGEQFF
CDR3nt: TGTGCCATCAGTCCCAGGCCAGGGTCTGGTGAGCAGTTCTTC

j_gene: TRBJ2-7
abundance: once
v_gene: TRBV28
d_gene: .
CDR3aa: CASGRTRPYEQYF
CDR3nt: TGTGCCAGCGGTCGGACACGGCCCTACGAGCAGTACTTC

j_gene: TRBJ1-3
abundance: .
v_gene: TRBV11-3
d_gene: .
CDR3aa: CASSDKAGNTIYF
CDR3nt: TGTGCCAGCAGCGACAAAGCTGGAAACACCATATATTTT

j_gene: TRBJ2-1
abundance: .
v_gene: TRBV9
d_gene: TRBD2
CDR3aa: CASSAPRPGLAARWHNEQFF
CDR3nt: TGTGCCAGCAGCGCCCCACGTCCGGGACTAGCGGCCCGTTGGCACAATGAGCAGTTCTTC

j_gene: TRBJ2-1
abundance: .
v_gene: TRBV14
d_gene: .
CDR3aa: CASSPIGTIYNEQFF
CDR3nt: TGTGCCAGCAGCCCAATCGGGACCATCTACAATGAGCAGTTCTTC

j_gene: TRBJ2-1
abundance: .
v_gene: TRBV10-3
d_gene: .
CDR3aa: CAISRNSYNEQFF
CDR3nt: TGTGCCATCAGCCGGAACTCCTACAATGAGCAGTTCTTC

j_gene: TRBJ1-3
abundance: .
v_gene: TRBV18
d_gene: TRBD1
CDR3aa: CASSPMAGGVSGNTIYF
CDR3nt: TGTGCCAGCTCACCAATGGCAGGGGGTGTTTCTGGAAACACCATATATTTT

j_gene: TRBJ2-6
abundance: .
v_gene: TRBV11-3
d_gene: .
CDR3aa: CASSFASGSPGANVLTF
CDR3nt: TGTGCCAGCAGCTTTGCCTCGGGCAGCCCTGGGGCCAACGTCCTGACTTTC

j_gene: TRBJ2-5
abundance: .
v_gene: TRBV5-6
d_gene: .
CDR3aa: CASTPWGTQYF
CDR3nt: TGTGCCAGCACTCCCTGGGGGACCCAGTACTTC

j_gene: TRBJ2-2
abundance: .
v_gene: TRBV9
d_gene: .
CDR3aa: CASNLDTYTGELFF
CDR3nt: TGTGCCAGCAACCTCGACACGTACACCGGGGAGCTGTTTTTT

j_gene: TRBJ1-1
abundance: .
v_gene: TRBV14
d_gene: .
CDR3aa: CASSRRWGDTEAFF
CDR3nt: TGTGCCAGCAGCCGGAGGTGGGGGGACACTGAAGCTTTCTTT

j_gene: TRBJ2-5
abundance: .
v_gene: TRBV11-2
d_gene: TRBD2
CDR3aa: CASSSRTSGTFPAQYF
CDR3nt: TGTGCCAGCAGCTCGCGGACTAGCGGGACCTTCCCGGCCCAGTACTTC

j_gene: TRBJ2-2
abundance: .
v_gene: TRBV6-5
d_gene: TRBD1
CDR3aa: CASSWTGVSGELFF
CDR3nt: TGTGCCAGCAGTTGGACAGGGGTATCCGGGGAGCTGTTTTTT

j_gene: TRBJ1-1
abundance: .
v_gene: TRBV15
d_gene: .
CDR3aa: CATSRAAGWIIF
CDR3nt: TGTGCCACCAGCAGAGCCGCCGGGTGGATTATCTTT

j_gene: TRBJ2-3
abundance: .
v_gene: TRBV2
d_gene: TRBD2
CDR3aa: CASSGPILAGPTDTQYF
CDR3nt: TGTGCCAGCAGCGGCCCAATACTAGCGGGGCCCACAGATACGCAGTATTTT

j_gene: TRBJ2-3
abundance: .
v_gene: TRBV6-1
d_gene: .
CDR3aa: CASRLGDESDTQYF
CDR3nt: TGTGCCAGCAGGCTAGGAGATGAGTCAGATACGCAGTATTTT

j_gene: TRBJ2-4
abundance: .
v_gene: TRBV21-1
d_gene: .
CDR3aa: CASSTSPGTGKSTGCLAKNIQYF
CDR3nt: TGTGCCAGCAGCACCTCCCCGGGGACAGGGAAGTCTACAGGTTGTCTAGCCAAAAACATTCAGTACTTC

j_gene: TRBJ2-7
abundance: .
v_gene: TRBV21-1
d_gene: .
CDR3aa: CASSKTDRANYEQYF
CDR3nt: TGTGCCAGCAGCAAAACGGACAGGGCTAACTACGAGCAGTACTTC

j_gene: TRBJ2-7
abundance: .
v_gene: TRBV7-9
d_gene: .
CDR3aa: CASSFPTGEQYF
CDR3nt: TGTGCCAGCAGCTTTCCAACCGGCGAGCAGTACTTC

j_gene: TRBJ2-3
abundance: .
v_gene: TRBV5-1
d_gene: .
CDR3aa: CASSQKGGADYTDTQYF
CDR3nt: TGCGCCAGCAGCCAGAAGGGGGGAGCGGACTACACAGATACGCAGTATTTT

j_gene: TRBJ1-4
abundance: .
v_gene: TRBV5-1
d_gene: .
CDR3aa: CASSLGATNEKLFF
CDR3nt: TGCGCCAGCAGCTTGGGGGCTACTAATGAAAAACTGTTTTTT

j_gene: TRBJ1-4
abundance: .
v_gene: TRBV14
d_gene: .
CDR3aa: CASSRSINEKLFF
CDR3nt: TGTGCCAGCAGCCGATCAATTAATGAAAAACTGTTTTTT

j_gene: TRBJ1-1
abundance: once
v_gene: TRBV6-1
d_gene: TRBD1
CDR3aa: CASSGQGVNTEAFF
CDR3nt: TGTGCCAGCAGTGGACAGGGAGTGAACACTGAAGCTTTCTTT

j_gene: TRBJ2-7
abundance: .
v_gene: TRBV28
d_gene: TRBD1
CDR3aa: CASSRTGYGAEQYF
CDR3nt: TGTGCCAGCAGCCGGACAGGGTACGGAGCCGAGCAGTACTTC

j_gene: TRBJ1-2
abundance: .
v_gene: TRBV27
d_gene: TRBD1
CDR3aa: CASRIGQGSYGYTF
CDR3nt: TGTGCCAGCAGGATCGGACAGGGGTCTTATGGCTACACCTTC

j_gene: TRBJ2-7
abundance: .
v_gene: TRBV18
d_gene: .
CDR3aa: CASSLLQGYEQYF
CDR3nt: TGTGCCAGCTCATTACTACAGGGATACGAGCAGTACTTC

j_gene: TRBJ1-2
abundance: .
v_gene: TRBV28
d_gene: .
CDR3aa: CASSLVGDYGYTF
CDR3nt: TGTGCCAGCAGTTTAGTGGGGGACTATGGCTACACCTTC

j_gene: TRBJ2-1
abundance: once
v_gene: TRBV28
d_gene: TRBD2
CDR3aa: CASIGGRASYNEQFF
CDR3nt: TGTGCCAGCATAGGTGGGAGGGCCTCCTACAATGAGCAGTTCTTC

j_gene: TRBJ2-5
abundance: once
v_gene: TRBV7-9
d_gene: .
CDR3aa: CASSTPGGLGTQYF
CDR3nt: TGTGCCAGCAGCACCCCGGGGGGCCTGGGGACCCAGTACTTC